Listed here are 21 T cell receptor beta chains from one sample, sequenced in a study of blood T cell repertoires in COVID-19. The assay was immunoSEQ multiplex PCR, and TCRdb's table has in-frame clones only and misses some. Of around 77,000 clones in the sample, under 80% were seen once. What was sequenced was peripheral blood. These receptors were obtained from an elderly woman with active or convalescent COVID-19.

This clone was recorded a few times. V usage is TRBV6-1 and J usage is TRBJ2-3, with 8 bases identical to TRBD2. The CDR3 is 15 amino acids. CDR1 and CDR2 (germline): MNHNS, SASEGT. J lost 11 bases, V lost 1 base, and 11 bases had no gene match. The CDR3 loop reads CASSEVGLGRGGQYF. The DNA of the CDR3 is TGTGCCAGCAGTGAAGTGGGACTAGGGAGAGGGGGGCAGTATTTT.

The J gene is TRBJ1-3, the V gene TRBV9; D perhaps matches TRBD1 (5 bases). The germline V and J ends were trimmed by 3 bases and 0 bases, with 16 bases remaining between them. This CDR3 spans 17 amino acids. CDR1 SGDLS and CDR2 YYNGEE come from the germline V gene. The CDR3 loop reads CASSEAPTGRSGNTIYF. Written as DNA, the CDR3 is TGTGCCAGCAGCGAGGCCCCAACAGGCCGCTCTGGAAACACCATATATTTT.

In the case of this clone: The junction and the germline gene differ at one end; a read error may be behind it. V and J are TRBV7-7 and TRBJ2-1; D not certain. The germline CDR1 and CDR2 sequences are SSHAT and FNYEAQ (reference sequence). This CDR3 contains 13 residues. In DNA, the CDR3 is TGTGCTAGCAGCTTATACGGAGACAATGAGCAGTTCTTC. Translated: CASSLYGDNEQFF. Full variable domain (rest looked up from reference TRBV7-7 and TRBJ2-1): GAGVSQSPRYKVTKRGQDVTLRCDPISSHATLYWYQQALGQGPEFLTYFNYEAQPDKSGLPSDRFSAERPEGSISTLTIQRTEQRDSAMYRCASSLYGDNEQFFGPGTRLTVL.

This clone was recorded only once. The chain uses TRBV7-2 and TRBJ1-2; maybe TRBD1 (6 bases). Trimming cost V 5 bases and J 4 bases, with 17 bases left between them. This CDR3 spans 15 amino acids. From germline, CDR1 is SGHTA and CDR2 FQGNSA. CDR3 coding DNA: TGTGCCAGCAGCCCCAGGGGCGGAGGAGGCTATGGCTACACCTTC. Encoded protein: CASSPRGGGGYGYTF.

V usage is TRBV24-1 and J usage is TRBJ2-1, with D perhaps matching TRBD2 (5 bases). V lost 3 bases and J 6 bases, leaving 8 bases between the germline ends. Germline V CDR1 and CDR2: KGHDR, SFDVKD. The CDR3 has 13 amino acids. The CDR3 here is CATSDTRINEQFF. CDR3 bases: TGTGCCACCAGTGATACTAGAATCAATGAGCAGTTCTTC.

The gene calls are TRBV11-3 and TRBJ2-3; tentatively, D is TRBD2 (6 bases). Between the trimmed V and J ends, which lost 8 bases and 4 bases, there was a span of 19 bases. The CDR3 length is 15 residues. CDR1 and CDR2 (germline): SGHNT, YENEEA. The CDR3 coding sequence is TGTGCCAGCGGGGCCGGTAAGGAGGGCGCAGATACGCAGTATTTT. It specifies CASGAGKEGADTQYF.

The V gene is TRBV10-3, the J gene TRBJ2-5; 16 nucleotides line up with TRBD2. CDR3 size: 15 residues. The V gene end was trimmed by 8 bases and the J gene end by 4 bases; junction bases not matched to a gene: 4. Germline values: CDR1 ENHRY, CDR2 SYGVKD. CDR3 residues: CAIGTSGGAAETQYF. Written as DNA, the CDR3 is TGTGCCATCGGGACTAGCGGGGGGGCGGCAGAGACCCAGTACTTC.

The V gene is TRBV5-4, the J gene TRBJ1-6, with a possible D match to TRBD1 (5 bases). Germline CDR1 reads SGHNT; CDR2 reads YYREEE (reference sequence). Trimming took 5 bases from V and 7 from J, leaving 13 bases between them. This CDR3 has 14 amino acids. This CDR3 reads CASSAGLLNSPLHF. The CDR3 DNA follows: TGTGCCAGCAGTGCGGGACTTTTAAATTCACCCCTCCACTTT.

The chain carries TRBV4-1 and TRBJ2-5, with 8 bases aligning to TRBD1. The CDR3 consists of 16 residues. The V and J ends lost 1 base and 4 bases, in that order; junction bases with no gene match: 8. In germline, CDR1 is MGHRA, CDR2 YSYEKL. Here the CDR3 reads CASSQGGRGRGETQYF. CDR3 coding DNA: TGCGCCAGCAGCCAAGGTGGCAGGGGGCGAGGAGAGACCCAGTACTTC.

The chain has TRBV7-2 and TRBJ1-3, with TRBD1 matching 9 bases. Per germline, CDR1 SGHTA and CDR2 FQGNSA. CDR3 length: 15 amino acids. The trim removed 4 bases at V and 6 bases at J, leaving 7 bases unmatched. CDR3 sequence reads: CASSSQDRGINTIYF. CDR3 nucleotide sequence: TGTGCCAGCAGCTCCCAGGACAGGGGAATAAACACCATATATTTT.

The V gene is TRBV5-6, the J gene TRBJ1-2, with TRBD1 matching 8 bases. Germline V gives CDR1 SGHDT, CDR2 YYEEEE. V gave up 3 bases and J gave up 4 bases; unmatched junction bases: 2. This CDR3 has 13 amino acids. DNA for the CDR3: TGTGCCAGCAGCTACGGACAGGGCTATGGCTACACCTTC. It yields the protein CASSYGQGYGYTF.

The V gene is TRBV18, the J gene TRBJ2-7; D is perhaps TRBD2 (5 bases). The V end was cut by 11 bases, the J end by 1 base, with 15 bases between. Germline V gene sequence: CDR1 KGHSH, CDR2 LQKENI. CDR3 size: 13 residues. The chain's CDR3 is CASRRPGSYEQYF. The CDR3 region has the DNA TGTGCCTCCCGCCGCCCGGGGTCCTACGAGCAGTACTTC.

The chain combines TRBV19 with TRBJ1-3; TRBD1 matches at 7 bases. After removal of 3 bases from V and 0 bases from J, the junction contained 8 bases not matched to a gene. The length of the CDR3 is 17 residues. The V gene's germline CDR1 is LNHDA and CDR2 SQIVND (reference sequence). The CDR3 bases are TGTGCCAGTAGTATTACGGGACAGCCCGCCTCTGGAAACACCATATATTTT. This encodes CASSITGQPASGNTIYF.

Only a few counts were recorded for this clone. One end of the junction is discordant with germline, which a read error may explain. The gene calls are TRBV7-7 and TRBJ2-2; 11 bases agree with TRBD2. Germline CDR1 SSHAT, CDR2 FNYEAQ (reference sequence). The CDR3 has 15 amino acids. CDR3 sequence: CASSLVGTSGSELFF. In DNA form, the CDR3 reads TGTGCTAGCAGCTTAGTGGGGACTAGCGGCTCGGAGCTGTTTTTT.

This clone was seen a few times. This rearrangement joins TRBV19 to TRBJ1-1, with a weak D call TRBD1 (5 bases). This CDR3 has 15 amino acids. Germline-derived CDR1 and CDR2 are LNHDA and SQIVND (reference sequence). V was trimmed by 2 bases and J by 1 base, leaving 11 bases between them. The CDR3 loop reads CASSIRGGGNTEAFF. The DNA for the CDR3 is TGTGCCAGTAGTATAAGGGGCGGTGGGAACACTGAAGCTTTCTTT.

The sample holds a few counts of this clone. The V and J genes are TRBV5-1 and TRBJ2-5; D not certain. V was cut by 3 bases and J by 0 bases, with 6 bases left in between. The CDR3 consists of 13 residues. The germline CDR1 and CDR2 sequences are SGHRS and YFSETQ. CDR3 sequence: CASSSLYQETQYF. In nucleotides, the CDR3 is TGCGCCAGCAGCTCTTTGTACCAAGAGACCCAGTACTTC.

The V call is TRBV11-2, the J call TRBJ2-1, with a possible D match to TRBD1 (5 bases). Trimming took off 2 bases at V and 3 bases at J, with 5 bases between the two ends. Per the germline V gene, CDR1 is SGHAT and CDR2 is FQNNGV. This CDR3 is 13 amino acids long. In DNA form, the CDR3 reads TGTGCCAGCAGCTTACAGGGCTACAATGAGCAGTTCTTC. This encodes CASSLQGYNEQFF.

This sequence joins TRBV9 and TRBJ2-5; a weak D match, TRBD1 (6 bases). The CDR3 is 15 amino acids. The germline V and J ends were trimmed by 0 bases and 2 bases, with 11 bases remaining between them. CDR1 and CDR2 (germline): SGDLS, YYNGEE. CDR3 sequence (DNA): TGTGCCAGCAGCGTAGTTGCAGGGGCACAAGAGACCCAGTACTTC. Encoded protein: CASSVVAGAQETQYF.

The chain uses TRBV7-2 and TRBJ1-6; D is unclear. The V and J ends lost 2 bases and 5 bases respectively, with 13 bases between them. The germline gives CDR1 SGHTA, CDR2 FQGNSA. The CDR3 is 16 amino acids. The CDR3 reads CASSLWIRHHNSPLHF. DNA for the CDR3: TGTGCCAGCAGCTTATGGATCAGGCACCATAATTCACCCCTCCACTTT.

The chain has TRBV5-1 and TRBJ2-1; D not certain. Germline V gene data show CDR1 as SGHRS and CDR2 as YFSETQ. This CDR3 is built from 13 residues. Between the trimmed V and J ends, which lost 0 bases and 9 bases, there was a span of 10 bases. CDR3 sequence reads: CASSLAQNGEQFF. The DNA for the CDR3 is TGCGCCAGCAGCTTGGCCCAGAATGGTGAGCAGTTCTTC.

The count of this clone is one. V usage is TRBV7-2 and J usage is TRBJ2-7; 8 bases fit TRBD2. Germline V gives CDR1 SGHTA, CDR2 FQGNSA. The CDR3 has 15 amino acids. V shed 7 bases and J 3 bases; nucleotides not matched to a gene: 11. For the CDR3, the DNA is TGTGCCAGCACCTCCGGGGGGGTCGGGAGCTACGAGCAGTACTTC. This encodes CASTSGGVGSYEQYF.